This TCR beta chain derives from a study of CD8+ T cells in alopecia areata. Study in general: Transfer of skin from roughly 6-12-month-old C3H/HeJ graft donors with spontaneous alopecia was made to roughly 6-10-week-old female C3H/HeJ mice.

This clone turned up a few times. The target antigen is unknown. The gene names here belong to mouse. The observed sequence ends 4 residues before the CDR3 terminus, with the missing tail filled in from the germline J gene. Other DNA sequences from this sample encode an identical CDR3 as well. The germline gives CDR1 NSHNY, CDR2 SYGAGN. The CDR3 is 15 amino acids. V shed 0 bases and J shed 0 bases, with 6 bases lying between them. Extraction of RNA preceded its reverse transcription into cDNA, which served as the sequencing template. Sequencing used immunoSEQ multiplex PCR; TCRdb keeps in-frame clones, though not all of them. Singletons are absent from the sample, which has approximately 300,000 clones. Cutaneous lymph nodes were pooled and cells sorted by CD4, CD8alpha, NKG2D, NKG2ACE and more. Overall study results and limits: Higher clonality was seen in lesional scalp than in normal scalp, especially in alopecia totalis/universalis. Resident alphabeta T-cell populations of normal skin are likewise subject to sequencing in scalp samples. Unlike in mice, where it was clearer, TCR sharing across patients was less clear, possibly HLA-related.

This TCR was recovered from a C3H/HeJ mouse with alopecia areata. This strain's MHC haplotype is H2-k. The rearrangement uses TRBV13-1 and TRBJ2-2; D ambiguous. The sequencing input was CD4+ T cells sorted from a lymph node. CDR3 protein: CASSDAQSNTGQLYF. The CDR3 DNA, read in part, is TGTGCCAGCAGTGATGCACAATCAAACACCGGG.